One sample yielded the 20 T cell receptor beta chains listed below, sequenced in a study of graft-versus-host responses after intestinal transplantation. Sequenced by immunoSEQ multiplex PCR; TCRdb stores in-frame clones only, minus some. The sample contains just over 20,000 clones, roughly 89% of which appear only once. The sequences come from PBMCs, collected about 62 days after intestinal transplantation. The receptor source for this set is a human patient who received an intestinal transplant, so some T cells may come from the graft donor.

This clone was detected only once. The gene calls are TRBV27 and TRBJ2-7; tentatively, D is TRBD2 (6 bases). V lost 4 bases and J lost 3, with 19 bases in between. From germline, CDR1 is MNHEY and CDR2 SMNVEV (reference sequence). This CDR3 comprises 16 residues. CDR3 sequence (DNA): TGTGCCAGCAGTTCGCAATGGGTTGGAGGGATCTACGAGCAGTACTTC. Its translation is CASSSQWVGGIYEQYF.

V and J are TRBV27 and TRBJ2-3; TRBD2 is a possible D gene (7 bases). CDR1 and CDR2 (germline): MNHEY, SMNVEV (reference sequence). The CDR3 contains 16 residues. V lost 1 base to trimming and J lost 2 bases, with 13 bases between them. The CDR3 loop reads CASSLFLGGDTDTQYF. CDR3 in DNA: TGTGCCAGCAGTTTATTTTTAGGGGGGGACACAGATACGCAGTATTTT.

J is TRBJ2-3 and V is TRBV15; TRBD2 aligns across 14 bases. This CDR3 region has 18 residues. The V gene end was trimmed by 0 bases and the J gene end by 3 bases; junction bases not matched to a gene: 5. The V gene's germline CDR1 is LNHNV and CDR2 YYDKDF (reference sequence). The CDR3 loop reads CATSRETSGGAGTDTQYF. The CDR3 DNA sequence: TGTGCCACCAGCAGAGAGACTAGCGGGGGGGCCGGAACAGATACGCAGTATTTT.

The genes are TRBV18 and TRBJ2-7; 7 nucleotides line up with TRBD1. Trimming removed 5 bases from V and 7 bases from J; junction bases left unmatched: 8. The CDR3 spans 13 residues. CDR1 KGHSH and CDR2 LQKENI come from the germline V gene. The CDR3 bases are TGTGCCAGCTCAGACACAGGGGCCCCAGAGCAGTACTTC. As protein: CASSDTGAPEQYF.

The CDR3 protein is CASSARDNSYNSPLHF. In DNA form, the CDR3 reads TGTGCCAGTAGTGCCCGGGACAACTCCTATAATTCACCCCTCCACTTT. The V gene is TRBV19, the J gene TRBJ1-6; D possibly corresponds to TRBD1 (6 bases). Deletions cut 5 bases from V and 0 bases from J, with 11 bases between. This CDR3 is 16 amino acids long. CDR1 and CDR2 (germline): LNHDA, SQIVND (reference sequence).

The J gene is TRBJ2-1, the V gene TRBV11-3; possibly TRBD2 for D (6 bases). CDR3 length: 16 amino acids. V was clipped by 5 bases and J by 0 bases, with 14 bases between them. CDR1 and CDR2 (germline): SGHNT, YENEEA. The CDR3 here is CASSPTGDSSYNEQFF. The CDR3 coding sequence is TGTGCCAGCAGCCCGACGGGGGATAGCTCCTACAATGAGCAGTTCTTC.

This clone was seen only a few times. This chain uses TRBV4-3 with TRBJ2-7; D is possibly TRBD1 (5 bases). The V end lost 4 bases, the J end lost 1 base, and 14 bases lay between the germline ends. The germline gives CDR1 LGHNA, CDR2 YSLEER. CDR3 length equals 15 residues. For the CDR3, the DNA is TGCGCCAGCAGCCGACAGTTGGGCGAGTCCTACGAGCAGTACTTC. Amino acid sequence: CASSRQLGESYEQYF.

The CDR3 bases are TGTGCCAGCAGTTTAAGGTTCGGGGCAATCAGCACAGATACGCAGTATTTT. Its translation is CASSLRFGAISTDTQYF. V is TRBV27 and J is TRBJ2-3; D is tentatively TRBD1 or TRBD2 (5 bases each). The CDR3 has 17 residues. V dropped 2 bases and J dropped 0 bases, with 15 bases sitting between them. The V gene's germline CDR1 is MNHEY and CDR2 SMNVEV (reference sequence).

The count of this clone is one. The rearrangement links TRBV4-3 to TRBJ2-5, with D perhaps matching TRBD2 (5 bases). With 0 bases removed from V and 5 bases from J, the gap between germline ends came to 13 bases. The germline gives CDR1 LGHNA, CDR2 YSLEER. The CDR3 length is 15 residues. Written as DNA, the CDR3 is TGCGCCAGCAGCCAAGATTCGGGGTCCCGGGAGACCCAGTACTTC. As protein: CASSQDSGSRETQYF.

The chain has TRBV27 and TRBJ2-3; a possible D gene is TRBD2 (5 bases). The ends were cut back, 5 bases at V and 3 bases at J, with 15 bases in the middle. CDR1 is MNHEY, CDR2 SMNVEV, per germline (reference sequence). CDR3 length equals 15 residues. CDR3 region: CASSTIGRGTDTQYF. The DNA of the CDR3 is TGTGCCAGCAGTACCATCGGACGAGGGACAGATACGCAGTATTTT.

In its sample, this clone was seen once. V usage is TRBV19 and J usage is TRBJ2-2; no definite D call. This CDR3 has 13 amino acids. V lost 2 bases to trimming and J lost 6 bases, with 7 bases between them. Germline V CDR1 and CDR2: LNHDA, SQIVND (reference sequence). The CDR3 coding sequence is TGTGCCAGTAGTATACAAGCCCCCGGGGAGCTGTTTTTT. It translates to CASSIQAPGELFF.

The CDR3 DNA reads as TGCGCCAGCAGCCAAGGGCCACAGGGATTCTACGAGCAGTACTTC. Translation gives CASSQGPQGFYEQYF. The chain is built from TRBV4-3 and TRBJ2-7, with D perhaps TRBD1 (6 bases). Trimming pared 1 base from V and 3 bases from J, leaving 13 bases between. Per the germline V gene, CDR1 is LGHNA and CDR2 is YSLEER. The CDR3 sequence is 15 residues long.

The chain couples TRBV7-9 to TRBJ1-1; D gene ambiguous. Germline-derived CDR1 and CDR2 are SEHNR and FQNEAQ (reference sequence). The CDR3 runs 13 residues. Trimming stripped 3 bases from V and 2 bases from J, with 7 bases between. This CDR3 is CASSLGSNTEAFF. The DNA of the CDR3 is TGTGCCAGCAGCTTGGGCTCTAACACTGAAGCTTTCTTT.

V gene TRBV6-1 combines with J gene TRBJ2-7; D is ambiguous. The CDR3 contains 15 residues. Germline V gene lookup returns CDR1 MNHNS and CDR2 SASEGT. Trimming left V 1 base short and J 3 bases short, with 13 bases between. The CDR3 DNA reads as TGTGCCAGCAGTGAAGTGTTGCAGGCAGACTACGAGCAGTACTTC. Residues: CASSEVLQADYEQYF.

This clone was seen just once. The V gene is TRBV7-2, the J gene TRBJ1-6; TRBD1 agrees at 7 bases. V gave up 8 bases and J gave up 8 bases; unmatched junction bases: 9. The germline V gene has CDR1 SGHTA and CDR2 FQGNSA. This CDR3 comprises 14 residues. The CDR3 DNA follows: TGTGCCAGCGCGAGGCAGGGGGATCATTCACCCCTCCACTTT. Amino acid sequence: CASARQGDHSPLHF.

The chain recombines TRBV9 with TRBJ1-6; D may be TRBD1 (5 bases). There are 13 residues in the CDR3. V was pared by 7 bases and J by 8 bases, with 13 bases between. Germline V gene sequence: CDR1 SGDLS, CDR2 YYNGEE. The DNA for the CDR3 is TGTGCCAGCCAGGGTGGAATGGATTCACCCCTCCACTTT. Residues: CASQGGMDSPLHF.

The J gene is TRBJ1-5, the V gene TRBV12-5; D unclear. The CDR3 consists of 13 residues. Deletions cut 4 bases from V and 6 bases from J, with 10 bases between. Germline V CDR1 and CDR2: LGHNT, FRNRAP. The CDR3: CASGSFKSQPQHF. CDR3 nucleotide sequence: TGTGCTAGTGGTTCCTTCAAGAGTCAGCCCCAGCATTTT.

A single count supports this clone. The genes are TRBV27 and TRBJ2-5; D gene unclear. This CDR3 spans 14 amino acids. V was shortened by 7 bases and J by 4 bases, with 16 bases between the two germline ends. In germline, CDR1 is MNHEY, CDR2 SMNVEV (reference sequence). Here the CDR3 reads CASNPGGVPETQYF. DNA of the CDR3: TGTGCCAGCAACCCGGGTGGGGTCCCAGAGACCCAGTACTTC.

This clone was counted a single time. The V gene is TRBV2, the J gene TRBJ2-2; D is possibly TRBD1 (6 bases). The CDR3 runs to 13 residues. V was trimmed by 5 bases and J by 6 bases, leaving 10 bases between them. Germline V gene lookup returns CDR1 SNHLY and CDR2 FYNNEI. This CDR3 is CASSTDRPGELFF. The CDR3, as DNA: TGTGCCAGCAGTACTGACAGGCCCGGGGAGCTGTTTTTT.

The V and J genes are TRBV10-2 and TRBJ2-7; no clear D gene. Germline V lookup: CDR1 WSHSY, CDR2 SAAADI. CDR3 size: 15 residues. V was clipped by 0 bases and J by 2 bases, with 11 bases between them. The CDR3 nucleotides read TGCGCCAGCAGTGAGTCGCGAGACGGACCCTACGAGCAGTACTTC. This sequence encodes CASSESRDGPYEQYF.